Below, 25 T cell receptor beta chains from the same sample are listed, as sequenced in a study of T cell responses to AZD1222 COVID-19 vaccine. Some clones are missing from TCRdb's copy, which holds only in-frame ones; the method was immunoSEQ multiplex PCR. The sample has tens of thousands of clones, roughly 80% seen once; the top ten hold nearly 25%. The specimen was peripheral blood, collected 28 days after the second AZD1222 dose. These receptor sequences come from an adult who received the AZD1222 COVID-19 vaccine.

The count of this clone is one. The genes are TRBV19 and TRBJ2-1; the D is unclear. This CDR3 is 13 amino acids long. Trimming took 11 bases from V and 5 from J, leaving 16 bases between them. Germline lookup yields CDR1 LNHDA and CDR2 SQIVND (reference sequence). The CDR3 loop is CASERGFDNEQFF. DNA of the CDR3: TGTGCCTCGGAGCGTGGATTCGACAATGAGCAGTTCTTC.

The chain is built from TRBV12-3 or TRBV12-4 and TRBJ1-1; D gene uncertain. The V and J ends lost 6 bases and 10 bases respectively, with 12 bases between them. CDR3 size: 11 residues. This CDR3 reads CASSRLGGAFF. The CDR3 DNA follows: TGTGCCAGCAGCCGACTCGGTGGAGCTTTCTTT.

This chain's CDR3 is CASSRAGPTDTQYF. The CDR3 DNA sequence: TGTGCCAGTAGTAGGGCAGGGCCAACAGATACGCAGTATTTT. The V and J genes are TRBV19 and TRBJ2-3; D possibly corresponds to TRBD1 (5 bases). Trimming took 4 bases from V and 3 from J, leaving 11 bases between them. From germline, CDR1 is LNHDA and CDR2 SQIVND (reference sequence). This CDR3 has 14 residues.

CDR3 in DNA: TGCAGCGTTGGTGGCGGGGGGGCCGGCAATGAGCAGTTCTTC. Protein product: CSVGGGGAGNEQFF. The V gene is TRBV29-1, the J gene TRBJ2-1; 9 bases fit TRBD2. Trimming removed 4 bases from V and 6 bases from J; junction bases left unmatched: 7. There are 14 residues in the CDR3. The germline CDR1 and CDR2 sequences are SQVTM and ANQGSEA.

This chain uses TRBV2 with TRBJ1-1; TRBD1 is a possible D gene (6 bases). Trimming removed 5 bases at V and 9 bases at J, with 13 bases between. Germline loops: CDR1 SNHLY, CDR2 FYNNEI. The CDR3 is 12 amino acids. CDR3 bases: TGTGCCAGCAGTTCGGCAGGGGTTCAAGCTTTCTTT. Its protein product is CASSSAGVQAFF.

This clone was detected once. The J gene is TRBJ1-2, the V gene TRBV19; 7 bases line up with TRBD1. This CDR3 comprises 14 residues. The V segment lost 5 bases and the J segment 4 bases; nucleotides outside the gene matches: 7. Germline loops: CDR1 LNHDA, CDR2 SQIVND (reference sequence). CDR3 residues: CASSPRDSSYGYTF. The CDR3 nucleotides are TGTGCCAGTAGTCCCCGGGACAGCTCCTATGGCTACACCTTC.

The rearrangement uses TRBV4-1 and TRBJ2-2; 11 bases fit TRBD2. Germline assignment: CDR1 MGHRA and CDR2 YSYEKL. V lost 4 bases and J lost 6; bases outside the gene matches: 4. This CDR3 region has 15 residues. The CDR3 spells CASSPLAGEAGELFF. CDR3 DNA sequence: TGCGCCAGCAGCCCACTAGCGGGAGAGGCCGGGGAGCTGTTTTTT.

This clone appeared a few times. This chain uses TRBV29-1 with TRBJ1-6; 8 nucleotides agree with TRBD1. The V gene end was trimmed by 5 bases and the J gene end by 6 bases; junction bases not matched to a gene: 3. This CDR3 spans 13 amino acids. Germline V gene sequence: CDR1 SQVTM, CDR2 ANQGSEA. Here the CDR3 reads CSVKGQGNSPLHF. The CDR3 coding sequence is TGCAGCGTTAAAGGACAGGGTAATTCACCCCTCCACTTT.

This clone was seen a handful of times. The chain carries TRBV5-6 and TRBJ2-7; tentatively, D is TRBD1 (5 bases). This CDR3 comprises 13 residues. CDR1 is SGHDT, CDR2 YYEEEE, per germline. V was trimmed by 4 bases and J by 2 bases, leaving 10 bases between them. The CDR3 is CASSLGVPYEQYF. CDR3 DNA sequence: TGTGCCAGCAGCCTAGGGGTCCCCTACGAGCAGTACTTC.

The chain uses TRBV5-6 and TRBJ2-4; D call uncertain. Deletions cut 0 bases from V and 0 bases from J, with 10 bases between. Germline assignment: CDR1 SGHDT and CDR2 YYEEEE. There are 16 residues in the CDR3. The CDR3 nucleotides read TGTGCCAGCAGCTTGGGGGCGTTACTAGCCAAAAACATTCAGTACTTC. Translated: CASSLGALLAKNIQYF.

The CDR3 bases are TGTGCCAGCAGCGTCCACCTTCGGGGGGGCTACACCTTC. Translated: CASSVHLRGGYTF. V usage is TRBV7-9 and J usage is TRBJ1-2; possible D gene TRBD1, 5 bases. The CDR3 length is 13 residues. In germline, CDR1 is SEHNR, CDR2 FQNEAQ (reference sequence). Deletions cut 5 bases from V and 8 bases from J, with 15 bases between.

The chain uses TRBV5-4 and TRBJ1-2; D is perhaps TRBD1 (5 bases). This CDR3 region has 14 residues. Per germline, CDR1 SGHNT and CDR2 YYREEE (reference sequence). The V gene lost 0 bases and the J gene lost 1 base, with 7 bases spanning the gap. CDR3 DNA sequence: TGTGCCAGCAGCTTGGGACAGAGTAACTATGGCTACACCTTC. Protein product: CASSLGQSNYGYTF.

V and J are TRBV5-6 and TRBJ2-7; no reliable D call. Trimming took 4 bases from V and 3 from J, leaving 8 bases between them. The V gene's germline CDR1 is SGHDT and CDR2 YYEEEE. This CDR3 comprises 12 residues. The CDR3 DNA reads as TGTGCCAGCAGCCTAGAACACTACGAGCAGTACTTC. As protein: CASSLEHYEQYF. Together with reference TRBV5-6 and TRBJ2-7, the CDR3 gives the full variable domain: DAGVTQSPTHLIKTRGQQVTLRCSPKSGHDTVSWYQQALGQGPQFIFQYYEEEERQRGNFPDRFSGHQFPNYSSELNVNALLLGDSALYLCASSLEHYEQYFGPGTRLTVT.

The chain combines TRBV28 with TRBJ1-4; TRBD1 matches 9 bases. Germline CDR1 reads MDHEN; CDR2 reads SYDVKM. CDR3 length: 15 amino acids. The ends lost 4 bases at V and 8 bases at J; junction bases unmatched: 8. CDR3 sequence: CASSYRDRVFEKLFF. Written as DNA, the CDR3 is TGTGCCAGCAGTTACCGGGACAGGGTATTCGAAAAACTGTTTTTT.

This clone was detected a few times. The CDR3 protein is CATSRDFFGELFF. CDR3 DNA sequence: TGTGCCACCAGCAGAGATTTTTTCGGGGAGCTGTTTTTT. V and J are TRBV15 and TRBJ2-2; D remains ambiguous. The V gene's germline CDR1 is LNHNV and CDR2 YYDKDF (reference sequence). V lost 0 bases and J 7 bases, leaving 6 bases between the germline ends. The CDR3 runs 13 residues. The full variable domain, in which reference TRBV15 and TRBJ2-2 provide the parts outside the CDR3, is DAMVIQNPRYQVTQFGKPVTLSCSQTLNHNVMYWYQQKSSQAPKLLFHYYDKDFNNEADTPDNFQSRRPNTSFCFLDIRSPGLGDTAMYLCATSRDFFGELFFGEGSRLTVL.

This clone was counted once. The rearrangement uses TRBV19 and TRBJ1-2; 8 bases are a match to TRBD1. The CDR3 has 14 residues. Unmatched junction bases numbered 6, after V lost 5 bases and J lost 4 bases. In germline, CDR1 is LNHDA, CDR2 SQIVND (reference sequence). In nucleotides, the CDR3 is TGTGCCAGTAGTGCGAAGACAGGGGTCTATGGCTACACCTTC. Its translation is CASSAKTGVYGYTF.

The gene calls are TRBV27 and TRBJ2-3; the D is unclear. In germline, CDR1 is MNHEY, CDR2 SMNVEV (reference sequence). The CDR3 is 15 residues long. Trimming left V 3 bases short and J 4 bases short, with 14 bases between. The DNA for the CDR3 is TGTGCCAGCAGTTTCTTGGGTCTTAACCCAGATACGCAGTATTTT. It translates to CASSFLGLNPDTQYF.

The gene calls are TRBV6-1 and TRBJ1-5; D not resolved. In germline, CDR1 is MNHNS, CDR2 SASEGT. CDR3 length: 14 residues. V was pared by 3 bases and J by 6 bases, with 12 bases between. The CDR3 DNA sequence: TGTGCCAGCAGTGAGAAGCAGCCTATTCAGCCCCAGCATTTT. Protein product: CASSEKQPIQPQHF.

V gene TRBV21-1 combines with J gene TRBJ2-3; TRBD1 is taken as the D call from the table, unchecked against the DNA. TRBV21-1 is a recognized pseudogene. This CDR3 comprises 16 residues. The CDR3 loop is CASSVTRDRAEDTQYF. The CDR3 region has the DNA TGTGCCAGCAGCGTCACTCGGGACAGGGCCGAAGATACGCAGTATTTT.

The rearrangement links TRBV6-6 to TRBJ2-7, with 14 nucleotides matching TRBD2. The CDR3 has 16 residues. Germline V gives CDR1 MNHNY, CDR2 SVGAGI (reference sequence). Trimming removed 5 bases from V and 4 bases from J; junction bases left unmatched: 7. CDR3 nucleotide sequence: TGTGCCAGCAGTCCTACTGGGACTAGCGGGGGATACGAGCAGTACTTC. Its protein product is CASSPTGTSGGYEQYF.

The rearrangement links TRBV29-1 to TRBJ1-2; perhaps TRBD1 as D (6 bases). The V and J ends lost 3 bases and 10 bases respectively, with 15 bases between them. The CDR3 sequence is 12 residues long. CDR1 is SQVTM and CDR2 is ANQGSEA in the germline V gene. The CDR3 sequence is CSVEAYRVDYTF. CDR3 coding DNA: TGCAGCGTTGAGGCATACAGGGTTGACTACACCTTC. The whole variable domain, filled in from reference TRBV29-1 and TRBJ1-2, reads SAVISQKPSRDICQRGTSLTIQCQVDSQVTMMFWYRQQPGQSLTLIATANQGSEATYESGFVIDKFPISRPNLTFSTLTVSNMSPEDSSIYLCSVEAYRVDYTFGSGTRLTVV.

The gene calls are TRBV24-1 and TRBJ2-1; D gene ambiguous. Trimming cost V 2 bases and J 6 bases, with 16 bases left between them. The CDR3 consists of 16 residues. Germline CDR1 and CDR2: KGHDR and SFDVKD. The CDR3 DNA reads as TGTGCCACCAGTGATTCACTATCCCGCGTCGTCAATGAGCAGTTCTTC. The encoded protein is CATSDSLSRVVNEQFF.

This clone was found once. This chain uses TRBV11-2 with TRBJ2-7; D not certain. The germline CDR1 and CDR2 sequences are SGHAT and FQNNGV. With 5 bases removed from V and 5 bases from J, the gap between germline ends came to 13 bases. This CDR3 region has 13 residues. The CDR3 DNA is TGTGCCAGCAGCCCCCGCTCTCGGGACGAGCAGTACTTC. Translated, it gives CASSPRSRDEQYF.

The rearrangement uses TRBV5-8 and TRBJ1-6; TRBD1 agrees at 7 bases. The J segment lost 10 bases and the V segment lost 4 bases, leaving 8 bases of the junction unmatched. The CDR3 extends over 14 amino acids. Per the germline V gene, CDR1 is SGHTS and CDR2 is YDEGEE. The chain's CDR3 is CASSLGTERSPLHF. The DNA of the CDR3 is TGTGCCAGCAGCCTCGGGACAGAGAGATCACCCCTCCACTTT.

This clone was detected ten times or more. This chain joins TRBV9 and TRBJ2-1, with D hard to call. CDR3 length equals 14 residues. Germline-derived CDR1 and CDR2 are SGDLS and YYNGEE. The V end was cut by 4 bases, the J end by 10 bases, with 18 bases between. Written as DNA, the CDR3 is TGTGCCAGCAGCCCCCTCAATGACGTAGGGGAGCAGTTCTTC. Protein sequence: CASSPLNDVGEQFF.